This T cell receptor (beta chain) was profiled in a study of spatial heterogeneity in lung cancer. Study summary: In raw reads, more than 8.5 appearances on average were recorded for each unique TCR and UMI combination.

A single record per CDR3 protein comes from TCRdb applying MiXCR to the 5' RACE reads. The sample carries under 40,000 distinct CDR3 sequences, less than 6% recorded once. This CDR3 has 14 residues. The ends lost 4 bases at V and 0 bases at J; junction bases unmatched: 1. In germline, CDR1 is SQVTM, CDR2 ANQGSEA. Time point indicated: sample taken at primary tumor resection. Unsorted samples of tumor, nontumor lung or frozen PBMC had their whole RNA sequenced. This clonotype was seen many times. The J gene is TRBJ2-3, the V gene TRBV29-1; TRBD2 matches at 10 bases. The source of this sequence is a male donor with early-stage non-small cell lung cancer. Sequenced here: PBMCs, sampled at surgery. CDR3 loop: CSVGTSGSTDTQYF. In nucleotides, the CDR3 is TGCAGCGTTGGGACTAGCGGCAGCACAGATACGCAGTATTTT.